The sequence of this T cell receptor (beta chain) was determined in a study of blood T cell repertoires in COVID-19. Study details: The study drew acute and convalescent COVID-19 samples from the United States, Italy and Spain.

The ends lost 5 bases at V and 0 bases at J; junction bases unmatched: 2. Per the germline V gene, CDR1 is KGHDR and CDR2 is SFDVKD. The CDR3 consists of 15 residues. Recruitment covered 20 to 25 US areas and drew participants whose ages spanned roughly 18 to 100 years. Assignments of participants to cohorts depended upon their own reported clinical history. Authors' analysis steps: Reference gene primers were amplified, and this amplification served to estimate nucleated cell counts. Sequenced by immunoSEQ multiplex PCR; TCRdb stores in-frame clones only, minus some. That table is the source of V, J and clone size, and D and trimming were worked out from the DNA. Of roughly 240,000 clones listed, about nine tenths are singletons.

The source material was PBMCs or T cells enriched from blood (not recorded which). The chain has TRBV24-1 and TRBJ2-2; TRBD2 agrees at 7 bases. The clonotype originates from a woman aged 40 to 50 with acute COVID-19. The CDR3 coding sequence is TGTGCCACCAGTGGGGCGGGAGCGAACACCGGGGAGCTGTTTTTT. It encodes CATSGAGANTGELFF.